The present T cell receptor beta chain was sequenced within a study of human T cells and chemical hapten exposure. TCRdb reanalysed the RACE reads using MiXCR and keeps one entry per CDR3 protein. This table has 350,000 to 400,000 distinct CDR3 sequences, around 5.5% appearing once. Time point specified: pre-sensitization, week 0. Treatment meaning: therapeutic diphenylcyclopropenone sensitization with weekly scalp DPC. V lost 2 bases and J lost 0, with 15 bases in between. The CDR3 runs to 17 residues. Germline CDR1 reads SGHVS; CDR2 reads FQNEAQ. The sequence was collected from a woman between 45 and 65 years old with alopecia areata. Some clones in this sample may be carry-over from other donors' samples. Material: whole blood, obtained in connection with sensitization to the hapten diphenylcyclopropenone (DPC). The rearrangement uses TRBV7-8 and TRBJ2-3, with D hard to call. CDR3: CASSLFRSLPSTDTQYF. The CDR3 DNA is TGTGCCAGCAGCTTATTTAGGAGCCTACCTAGCACAGATACGCAGTATTTT.